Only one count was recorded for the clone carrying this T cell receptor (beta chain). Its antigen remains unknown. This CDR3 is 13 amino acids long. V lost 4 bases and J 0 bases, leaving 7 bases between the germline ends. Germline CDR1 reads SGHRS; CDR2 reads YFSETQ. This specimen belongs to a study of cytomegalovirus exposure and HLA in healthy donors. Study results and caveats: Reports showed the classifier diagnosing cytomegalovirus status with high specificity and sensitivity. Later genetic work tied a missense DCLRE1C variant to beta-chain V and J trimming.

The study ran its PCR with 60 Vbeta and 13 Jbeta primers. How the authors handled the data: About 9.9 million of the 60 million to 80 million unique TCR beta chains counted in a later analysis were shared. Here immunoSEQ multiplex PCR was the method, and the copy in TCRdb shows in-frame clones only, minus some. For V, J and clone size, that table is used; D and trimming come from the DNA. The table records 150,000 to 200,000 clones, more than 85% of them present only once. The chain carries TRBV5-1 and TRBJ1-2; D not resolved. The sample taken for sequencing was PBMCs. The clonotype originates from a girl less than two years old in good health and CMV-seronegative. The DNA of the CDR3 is TGCGCCAGCAGCGCGAGGGCTAACTATGGCTACACCTTC. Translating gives CASSARANYGYTF.